This TCR beta chain was captured by sequencing in a study of CD8 T cells in Susac syndrome. The CDR3 extends over 12 amino acids. Germline V CDR1 and CDR2: KGHSH, LQKENI. With 0 bases removed from V and 5 bases from J, the gap between germline ends came to 4 bases. cDNA came from about 0.5 to 1 ug RNA primed by random hexamers. TCRdb re-called the immunoSEQ multiplex PCR reads with MiXCR, one entry per CDR3 protein. Of hundreds of thousands of distinct CDR3 sequences in the sample, around nine tenths were seen once. The sequenced sample was CD8+ T cells from PBMCs. The receptor was derived from a human donor with multiple sclerosis. The genes are TRBV18 and TRBJ2-5; D remains ambiguous. The CDR3 bases are TGTGCCAGCTCACCACCGCGGGAGACCCAGTACTTC. Translating it yields CASSPPRETQYF. The complete variable domain, with remaining parts taken from reference TRBV18 and TRBJ2-5, reads NAGVMQNPRHLVRRRGQEARLRCSPMKGHSHVYWYRQLPEEGLKFMVYLQKENIIDESGMPKERFSAEFPKEGPSILRIQQVVRGDSAAYFCASSPPRETQYFGPGTRLLVL.